These T cell receptor beta chains were read from a single sample in a study of technical replicates of blood from a few donors. Produced via immunoSEQ multiplex PCR; TCRdb's table is partial and in-frame only. The table includes 60,000 to 90,000 clones, over 90% detected once. Input material: T cells isolated from PBMCs. Receptor source: a human donor in good health. Each CDR3 is given with its conserved first and last residue. D genes are given only for firm matches. Expanded clones are given a class, and other clones once, few, many or no size at all.

>TRBV4-2|TRBJ1-1|.|.
TGTGCCAGCAGCCAAGTGGGGGGGACCACCCCTGAAGCTTTCTTT
CASSQVGGTTPEAFF
>TRBV10-3|TRBJ2-1|.|.
TGTGCCATCAGTGAGTCGACTCGTCCTATGGGTAGGAATGAGCAGTTCTTC
CAISESTRPMGRNEQFF
>TRBV27|TRBJ1-2|once|TRBD1
TGTGCCAGCAGTTTACAGGGGGTAGGGCTGTGGGGGGGCTACACCTTC
CASSLQGVGLWGGYTF
>TRBV5-4|TRBJ2-2|.|.
TGTGCCAGCAGCTTCGACGGGGTCAGGAACACCGGGGAGCTGTTTTTT
CASSFDGVRNTGELFF
>TRBV5-1|TRBJ2-3|.|TRBD2
TGCGCCAGCAGCCTAGCGGATTACACAGATACGCAGTATTTT
CASSLADYTDTQYF
>TRBV6-4|TRBJ1-1|once|.
TGTGCCAGCAGGAATCCCGGGAACACTGAAGCTTTCTTT
CASRNPGNTEAFF
>TRBV5-1|TRBJ2-7|.|.
TGCGCCAGCAGCCCCGGGGAGGTTGTGGACGAGCAGTACTTC
CASSPGEVVDEQYF
>TRBV5-1|TRBJ2-1|.|.
TGCGCCAGCAGCTTGGCGTATGAGCAGTTCTTC
CASSLAYEQFF
>TRBV10-2|TRBJ2-1|.|TRBD2
TGCGCCATTCGTGCCGGGACTAGCGGGAGGCACTCCTACAATGAGCAGTTCTTC
CAIRAGTSGRHSYNEQFF
>TRBV6-5|TRBJ1-1|.|.
TGTGCCAGCAGTTACTCTTCCAGGAACACTGAAGCTTTCTTT
CASSYSSRNTEAFF
>TRBV4-1|TRBJ2-5|.|.
TGCGCCAGCAGCCAAGTATGGGGGCTTGAGACCCAGTACTTC
CASSQVWGLETQYF
>TRBV5-4|TRBJ2-5|.|TRBD1
TGTGCCAGCAGCCCGGACAGGGGGCGGGAGACCCAGTACTTC
CASSPDRGRETQYF
>TRBV4-1|TRBJ2-2|.|TRBD1
TGCGCCAGCAGCCAAGGACAGGGGGGGTCCGGGGAGCTGTTTTTT
CASSQGQGGSGELFF
>TRBV5-1|TRBJ2-2|.|TRBD2
TGCGCCAGCAGCTTGAGAAGTAGCGGGACCACCGGGGAGCTGTTTTTT
CASSLRSSGTTGELFF
>TRBV27|TRBJ2-5|.|.
TGTGCCAGCAGTTTCAGAGAGACCCAGTACTTC
CASSFRETQYF
>TRBV5-1|TRBJ2-1|.|TRBD2
TGCGCCAGCAGCTCTTCACTAGCGGGGTACAATGAGCAGTTCTTC
CASSSSLAGYNEQFF
>TRBV19|TRBJ2-7|few|.
TGTGCCAGTAGTCCAACGGAGGGCCAAAGCTCCTACGAGCAGTACTTC
CASSPTEGQSSYEQYF
>TRBV10-1|TRBJ2-3|.|.
TGCGCCAGCAGTGAAGTTGCGCCAGATACGCAGTATTTT
CASSEVAPDTQYF
>TRBV10-3|TRBJ2-7|.|.
TGTGCCATCAGTGAGGTGGGCCTATCGGGAACCTACGAGCAGTACTTC
CAISEVGLSGTYEQYF
>TRBV11-2|TRBJ2-1|.|.
TGTGCCAGCAGCCATCCTCGGTCGGGGGTCAATGAGCAGTTCTTC
CASSHPRSGVNEQFF
>TRBV7-6|TRBJ2-7|few|TRBD2
TGTGCCAGCAGCTCACATTCGGGACTAGGCTACGAGCAGTACTTC
CASSSHSGLGYEQYF
>TRBV23-1|TRBJ2-1|.|TRBD2
TGCGCCAGCAGTCGTCTTTCAATGGGACTAGCGGGGACCAATGAGCAGTTCTTC
CASSRLSMGLAGTNEQFF
>TRBV6-1|TRBJ2-1|.|TRBD2
TGTGCCAGCAGGCTACTAGCGGGAGGAAAGAATGAGCAGTTCTTC
CASRLLAGGKNEQFF
>TRBV5-1|TRBJ2-1|.|.
TGCGCCAGCAGCTTGGAATCAGGTTCGTGGAATGAGCAGTTCTTC
CASSLESGSWNEQFF
>TRBV4-2|TRBJ2-1|.|.
TGTGCCAGCAGCCAAGCGGACAATGAGCAGTTCTTC
CASSQADNEQFF
>TRBV5-1|TRBJ2-3|.|.
TGCGCCAGCAGCCCTGAGGGGGGGAGCACAGATACGCAGTATTTT
CASSPEGGSTDTQYF
>TRBV18|TRBJ2-7|.|TRBD1
TGTGCCAGCTCACCTGAAGGAACAGGGGGCTACGAGCAGTACTTC
CASSPEGTGGYEQYF
>TRBV18|TRBJ1-1|once|.
TGTGCCAGCTCACCCCAGCAGGGGAAGACTGAAGCTTTCTTT
CASSPQQGKTEAFF
>TRBV10-3|TRBJ2-2|.|.
TGTGCCATCAGTGACAGGGTGGATGGCGGGGAGCTGTTTTTT
CAISDRVDGGELFF